One sample yielded the 19 T cell receptor beta chains listed below, sequenced in a study of response to subunit inactivated influenza vaccine. TCRdb passed the RT-PCR reads through MiXCR, listing each CDR3 protein once. Among about 800,000 distinct CDR3 sequences listed, 21% were seen once. The sample in question was PBMCs from blood, obtained about 5 days after vaccination. These TCRs come from a man in his forties or fifties who received an inactivated influenza vaccine.

The chain is built from TRBV6-2 or TRBV6-3 and TRBJ1-2, with TRBD1 matching over 9 bases. Germline CDR1 and CDR2: MNHEY and SVGEGT. The CDR3 covers 15 residues. V was clipped by 2 bases and J by 8 bases; unmatched bases: 9. The CDR3, as DNA: TGTGCCAGCAGTTACCTCCAAAGGACAGGGGAGGGCTACACCTTC. This sequence encodes CASSYLQRTGEGYTF.

This chain uses TRBV20-1 with TRBJ2-5, with 11 bases matching TRBD2. Trimming removed 0 bases from V and 4 bases from J; junction bases left unmatched: 7. CDR3 length equals 16 residues. Germline CDR1 and CDR2: DFQATT and SNEGSKA (reference sequence). CDR3 nucleotides: TGCAGTGCTAGAGATGGGGGGACTAGCGGATTAGAGACCCAGTACTTC. Its translation is CSARDGGTSGLETQYF.

This sequence joins TRBV10-3 and TRBJ1-1; D unclear. Between the trimmed V and J ends, which lost 0 bases and 4 bases, there was a span of 9 bases. This CDR3 contains 14 residues. Germline CDR1 and CDR2: ENHRY and SYGVKD. CDR3 region: CAISESGRPTEAFF. The CDR3 DNA follows: TGTGCCATCAGTGAGTCGGGGAGACCCACTGAAGCTTTCTTT.

The chain couples TRBV24-1 to TRBJ2-1; TRBD1 or TRBD2 may be the D gene (5 bases each). Trimming took 4 bases from V and 0 from J, leaving 12 bases between them. This CDR3 contains 16 residues. From germline, CDR1 is KGHDR and CDR2 SFDVKD. This chain's CDR3 is CATSESGRSSYNEQFF. The CDR3, as DNA: TGTGCCACCAGTGAGTCAGGGAGAAGCTCCTACAATGAGCAGTTCTTC.

The rearrangement links TRBV28 to TRBJ2-7; D uncertain. The CDR3 is 14 residues long. CDR1 MDHEN and CDR2 SYDVKM come from the germline V gene. Trimming pared 6 bases from V and 2 bases from J, leaving 14 bases between. The DNA for the CDR3 is TGTGCCAGCAGCCTGCTGCCACCCACCTACGAGCAGTACTTC. This sequence encodes CASSLLPPTYEQYF.

The CDR3 loop reads CATGGQSGDTQYF. The DNA for the CDR3 is TGTGCCACCGGGGGACAATCGGGAGATACGCAGTATTTT. This chain uses TRBV24-1 with TRBJ2-3; possibly TRBD1 for D (6 bases). CDR1 KGHDR and CDR2 SFDVKD come from the germline V gene. The CDR3 totals 13 residues. Trimming cost V 9 bases and J 5 bases, with 14 bases left between them.

With respect to this clonotype: The junction departs from germline at one end; a sequencing error may be responsible. The V gene is TRBV3-1, the J gene TRBJ2-3; tentatively, D is TRBD2 (6 bases). Germline assignment: CDR1 LGHDT and CDR2 YNNKEL (reference sequence). This CDR3 has 15 residues. CDR3 coding DNA: TGTGTCAGCAGCCGGGACTTCACGTACACAGATACGCAGTATTTT. Translating it yields CVSSRDFTYTDTQYF.

This clonotype was counted only a few times. The chain employs TRBV5-6 and TRBJ2-5; D uncertain. The germline V gene has CDR1 SGHDT and CDR2 YYEEEE. The CDR3 contains 13 residues. Trimming shortened V by 0 bases and J by 6 bases, and 9 bases separated the two germline ends. This chain's CDR3 is CASSLDVTKTQYF. CDR3 DNA sequence: TGTGCCAGCAGCTTGGACGTCACGAAGACCCAGTACTTC.

V is TRBV27 and J is TRBJ2-3; D possibly corresponds to TRBD2 (5 bases). The V and J ends lost 1 base and 2 bases respectively, with 19 bases between them. Germline loops: CDR1 MNHEY, CDR2 SMNVEV (reference sequence). This CDR3 spans 18 amino acids. The DNA for the CDR3 is TGTGCCAGCAGTTTATTGGGTCTGTTAGGAGGAGTCACAGATACGCAGTATTTT. It encodes CASSLLGLLGGVTDTQYF.

This clonotype was seen a few times. The rearrangement links TRBV12-3 or TRBV12-4 to TRBJ2-7, with 9 nucleotides matching TRBD1. The J segment lost 4 bases and the V segment lost 5 bases, leaving 9 bases of the junction unmatched. The CDR3 has 15 residues. CDR3 protein: CASSLTGGESYEQYF. CDR3 nucleotide sequence: TGTGCCAGCAGTCTGACAGGGGGTGAAAGTTACGAGCAGTACTTC.

This clonotype appeared many times. V gene TRBV7-2 combines with J gene TRBJ2-7, with TRBD1 matching over 7 bases. Germline V gives CDR1 SGHTA, CDR2 FQGNSA. This CDR3 contains 12 residues. The V and J ends lost 5 bases and 2 bases, in that order; junction bases with no gene match: 0. In nucleotides, the CDR3 is TGTGCCAGCAGCGACAGGGCCTACGAGCAGTACTTC. Translating it yields CASSDRAYEQYF. Drawing the rest from reference TRBV7-2 and TRBJ2-7, the complete variable domain is GAGVSQSPSNKVTEKGKDVELRCDPISGHTALYWYRQSLGQGLEFLIYFQGNSAPDKSGLPSDRFSAERTGGSVSTLTIQRTQQEDSAVYLCASSDRAYEQYFGPGTRLTVT.

The J gene is TRBJ2-5, the V gene TRBV4-1; 11 bases match TRBD2. This CDR3 region has 20 residues. V was clipped by 1 base and J by 4 bases; unmatched bases: 17. Germline CDR1 is MGHRA and CDR2 is YSYEKL. Here the CDR3 reads CASSQVWHSGGAGGIETQYF. CDR3 sequence (DNA): TGCGCCAGCAGCCAAGTCTGGCATAGCGGGGGGGCCGGAGGGATAGAGACCCAGTACTTC.

This clonotype appeared a few times. V gene TRBV20-1 combines with J gene TRBJ2-7; D is possibly TRBD1 or TRBD2 (6 bases each). CDR1 and CDR2 from the germline V gene are DFQATT and SNEGSKA (reference sequence). V lost 1 base and J lost 6, with 16 bases in between. The CDR3 is 14 amino acids. The CDR3 DNA sequence: TGCAGTGCTAGAGTTTCCGGGGGCCTCGGCGAGCAGTACTTC. This codes for CSARVSGGLGEQYF.

This clonotype was seen more than once but under ten times. V and J are TRBV11-2 and TRBJ1-1; 8 bases map to TRBD1. The V gene's germline CDR1 is SGHAT and CDR2 FQNNGV. Trimming took 5 bases from V and 2 from J; bases not matched to a gene: 10. The CDR3 is 16 amino acids. The CDR3 nucleotides are TGTGCCAGCAGCCCACGGGACAGGCGTGTTAACACTGAAGCTTTCTTT. Protein product: CASSPRDRRVNTEAFF.

The chain links TRBV15 to TRBJ2-1; D is possibly TRBD1 (6 bases). Germline V lookup: CDR1 LNHNV, CDR2 YYDKDF (reference sequence). The CDR3 consists of 13 residues. V lost 6 bases to trimming and J lost 4 bases, with 10 bases between them. CDR3 DNA: TGTGCCACCAGAAGACAGGAATACAATGAGCAGTTCTTC. It translates to CATRRQEYNEQFF.

This clonotype showed up just a few times. The chain couples TRBV12-3 or TRBV12-4 to TRBJ2-4, with D perhaps TRBD1 (5 bases). The CDR3 loop spans 17 amino acids. Trimming left V 8 bases short and J 0 bases short, with 20 bases between. The CDR3 spells CASGDHQGALAKNIQYF. In nucleotides, the CDR3 is TGTGCCAGCGGGGATCACCAGGGCGCCCTAGCCAAAAACATTCAGTACTTC.

This clonotype has only a few counts. The junction departs from germline at one end; a sequencing error may be responsible. The chain carries TRBV29-1 and TRBJ2-2, with D hard to call. The CDR3 runs 12 residues. CDR1 SQVTM and CDR2 ANQGSEA come from the germline V gene. CDR3 protein: CSVEENPGELFF. The CDR3 bases are TGCAGCGTTGAAGAGAACCCCGGGGAGCTGTTTTTT.

This clonotype was seen a few times. V and J are TRBV4-2 and TRBJ2-5; 16 bases fit TRBD2. CDR1 LGHNA and CDR2 YNFKEQ come from the germline V gene. The CDR3 runs to 19 residues. Unmatched junction bases numbered 6, after V lost 0 bases and J lost 2 bases. CDR3 loop: CASSQDEGLAGGVQETQYF. In nucleotides, the CDR3 is TGTGCCAGCAGCCAAGATGAGGGACTAGCGGGGGGGGTTCAAGAGACCCAGTACTTC.

The CDR3 nucleotides are TGTGCCACCAGCAGAGATCCGGCTAGCCGAGAGACCCAGTACTTC. It translates to CATSRDPASRETQYF. V is TRBV15 and J is TRBJ2-5, with a possible D match to TRBD2 (5 bases). Germline CDR1 LNHNV, CDR2 YYDKDF (reference sequence). This CDR3 spans 15 amino acids. V lost 0 bases and J 4 bases, leaving 12 bases between the germline ends.